This TCR beta chain was observed in a study of neurological immune-mediated disorders. CDR1 LGHDT and CDR2 YNNKEL come from the germline V gene (reference sequence). The CDR3 runs 15 residues. J lost 8 bases, V lost 4 bases, and 13 bases had no gene match. In TCRdb, the 5' RACE reads were re-called with MiXCR into one record per CDR3 protein. Altogether approximately 50,000 distinct CDR3 sequences are present, 10% being singletons, with the ten largest covering about 5.4%. Findings of the study overall: HTLV-1-associated myelopathy ranked highest for TCR clonal expansion and multiple sclerosis lowest, beneath healthy controls.

This clonotype was observed at least ten times. Its antigen remains unknown. The TCR was taken from a man aged 70-80 years with HTLV-1-associated myelopathy (HAM/TSP). This rearrangement joins TRBV3-1 to TRBJ1-1, with TRBD1 matching over 7 bases. The sample comprised PBMCs. The CDR3 spells CASSPSDRASPEAFF. The CDR3 region has the DNA TGTGCCAGCAGCCCATCAGACAGGGCGAGTCCCGAAGCTTTCTTT.